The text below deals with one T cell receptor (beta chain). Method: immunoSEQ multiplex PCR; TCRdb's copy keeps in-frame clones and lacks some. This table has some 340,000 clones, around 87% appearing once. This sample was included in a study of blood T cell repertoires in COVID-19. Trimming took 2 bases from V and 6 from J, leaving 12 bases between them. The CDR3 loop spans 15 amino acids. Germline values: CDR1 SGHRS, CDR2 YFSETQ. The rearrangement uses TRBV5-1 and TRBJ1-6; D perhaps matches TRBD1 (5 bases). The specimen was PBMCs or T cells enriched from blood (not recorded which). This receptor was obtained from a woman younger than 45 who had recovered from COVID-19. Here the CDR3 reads CASSLWGPSNSPLHF. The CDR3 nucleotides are TGCGCCAGCAGCTTATGGGGCCCGAGTAATTCACCCCTCCACTTT.